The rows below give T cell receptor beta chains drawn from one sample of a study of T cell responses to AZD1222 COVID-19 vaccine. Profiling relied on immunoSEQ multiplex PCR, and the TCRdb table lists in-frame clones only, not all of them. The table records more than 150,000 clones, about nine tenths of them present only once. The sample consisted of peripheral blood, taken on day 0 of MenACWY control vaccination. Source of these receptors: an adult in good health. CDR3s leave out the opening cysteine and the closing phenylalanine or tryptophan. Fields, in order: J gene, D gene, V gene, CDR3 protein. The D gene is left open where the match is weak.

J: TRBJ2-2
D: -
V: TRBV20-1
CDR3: SASRTRNTGELF

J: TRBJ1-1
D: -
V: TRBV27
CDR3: ASSSQQNTEAF

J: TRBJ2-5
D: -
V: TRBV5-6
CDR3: ASSSPFTRQETQY

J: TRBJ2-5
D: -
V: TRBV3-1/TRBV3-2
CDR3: ASSHRGGFETQY

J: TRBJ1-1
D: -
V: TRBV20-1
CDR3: SARDSEAF

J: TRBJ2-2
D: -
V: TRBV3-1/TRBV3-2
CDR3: ASSPDRNTGELF

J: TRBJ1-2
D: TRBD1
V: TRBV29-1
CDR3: SVPPGQQSSGYT

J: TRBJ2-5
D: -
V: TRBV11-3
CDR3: ASSLDQSQETQY

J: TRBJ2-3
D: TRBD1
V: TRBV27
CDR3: ASPPTDRDLLDTQY

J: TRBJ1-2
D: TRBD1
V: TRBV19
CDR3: ASSQGAPGGYT

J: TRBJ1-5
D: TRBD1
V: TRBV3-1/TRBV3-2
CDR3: ASSQCRTGVNPQH

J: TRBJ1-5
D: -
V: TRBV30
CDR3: AWTPVGASINQPQH

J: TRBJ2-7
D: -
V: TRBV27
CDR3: ASSLSGGGLYEQY

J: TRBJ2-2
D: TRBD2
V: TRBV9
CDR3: ASSLGEAGGPGELF

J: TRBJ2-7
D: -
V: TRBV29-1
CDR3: SGAVGYEQY

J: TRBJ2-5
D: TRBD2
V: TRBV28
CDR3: ASTHRGGPQETQY

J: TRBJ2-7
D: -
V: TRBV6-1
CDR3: ASSEYEGTYEQY

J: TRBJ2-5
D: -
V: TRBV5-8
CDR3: ASIEPGLQETQY

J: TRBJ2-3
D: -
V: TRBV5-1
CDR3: ASSLNINTDTQY

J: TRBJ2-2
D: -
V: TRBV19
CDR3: ASQLGGLYSGELF

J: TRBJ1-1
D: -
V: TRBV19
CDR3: ASSIGVREAF

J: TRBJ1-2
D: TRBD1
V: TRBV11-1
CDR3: ASSPARQGDFGYT

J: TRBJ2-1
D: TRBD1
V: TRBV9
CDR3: ASSEGGGTGVHNEQF

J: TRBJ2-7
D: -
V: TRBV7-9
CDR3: AGSMGISYEQY

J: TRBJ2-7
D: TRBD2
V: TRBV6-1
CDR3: ASSEFTSGGSSYEQY

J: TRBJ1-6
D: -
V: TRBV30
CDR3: AWSVLSYNSPLH

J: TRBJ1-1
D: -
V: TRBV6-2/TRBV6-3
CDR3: ASSYAGVTGTEAF

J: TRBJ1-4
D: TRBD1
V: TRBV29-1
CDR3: RRRGQGSTNEKLF

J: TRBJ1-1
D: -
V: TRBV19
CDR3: ASSTRVENTEAF

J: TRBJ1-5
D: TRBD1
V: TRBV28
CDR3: ASSLDRGRGGNQPQH

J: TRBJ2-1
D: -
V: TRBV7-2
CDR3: ATKAAHYNEQF

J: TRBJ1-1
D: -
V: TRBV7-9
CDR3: ASSPRRGGWNTEAF

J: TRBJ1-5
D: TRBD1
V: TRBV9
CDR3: ASSRGQDQPQH

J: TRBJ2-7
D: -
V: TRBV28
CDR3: ASIGPRELGYEQY

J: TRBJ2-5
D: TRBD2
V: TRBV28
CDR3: ASSRTSGGQETQY

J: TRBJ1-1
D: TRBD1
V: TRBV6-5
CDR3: ASKSGTGWTEAF

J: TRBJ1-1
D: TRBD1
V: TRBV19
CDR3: ASSPTGSTEAF

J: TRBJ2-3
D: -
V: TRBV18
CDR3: ASSPPAGTDTQY

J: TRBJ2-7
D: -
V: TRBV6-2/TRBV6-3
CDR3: ASSQWGPWREQY

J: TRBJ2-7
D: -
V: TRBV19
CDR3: ASSIRLFREQY

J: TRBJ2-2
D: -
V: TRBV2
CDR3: AVRGGTGELF

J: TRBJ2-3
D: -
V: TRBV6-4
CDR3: ASSDSAGGSTDTQY